This section outlines one TCR beta chain sequence together with its context. Its antigen is undetermined. This specimen belongs to a study of T cell responses to AZD1222 COVID-19 vaccine. Study observations and caveats: Researchers took repertoire samples only after the peak T cell response had come. There were vaccine-associated CD4 TCRs across spike, dominant at 160-218 and 743-854. Spike-specific TCR breadth and depth rose after two AZD1222 doses. Baseline serology detected seropositivity in only six AZD1222 recipients.

Data came from immunoSEQ multiplex PCR; TCRdb stores just in-frame clones and leaves some out. This sample carries some 150,000 clones, 90% of them seen once, and the ten largest clones take around 3.5%. The V segment lost 0 bases and the J segment 0 bases; nucleotides outside the gene matches: 5. Germline V gene sequence: CDR1 SGHNT, CDR2 YYREEE (reference sequence). The CDR3 sequence is 17 residues long. V and J are TRBV5-4 and TRBJ1-4; the match to TRBD1 covers 7 bases. The receptor's source is an adult in good health. Sequenced material: peripheral blood, taken on day 0 of AZD1222 vaccination. CDR3 in amino acids: CASSLVGGGATNEKLFF. As DNA, the CDR3 is TGTGCCAGCAGCTTGGTGGGAGGGGGCGCAACTAATGAAAAACTGTTTTTT. The entire variable domain, with the rest obtained from reference TRBV5-4 and TRBJ1-4, is as follows: ETGVTQSPTHLIKTRGQQVTLRCSSQSGHNTVSWYQQALGQGPQFIFQYYREEENGRGNFPPRFSGLQFPNYSSELNVNALELDDSALYLCASSLVGGGATNEKLFFGSGTQLSVL.